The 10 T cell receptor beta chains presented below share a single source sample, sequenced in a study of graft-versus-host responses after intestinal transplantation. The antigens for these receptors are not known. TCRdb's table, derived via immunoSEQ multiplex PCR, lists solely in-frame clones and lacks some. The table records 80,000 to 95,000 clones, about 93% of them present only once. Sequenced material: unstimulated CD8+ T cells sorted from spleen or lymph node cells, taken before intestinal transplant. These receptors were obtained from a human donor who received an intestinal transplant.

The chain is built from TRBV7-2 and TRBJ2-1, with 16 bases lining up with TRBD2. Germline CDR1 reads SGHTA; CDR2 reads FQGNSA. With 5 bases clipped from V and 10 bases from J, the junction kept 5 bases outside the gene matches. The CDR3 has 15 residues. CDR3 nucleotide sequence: TGTGCCAGCAGCCTGGGACTAGCGGGGGGGCGGGAGCAGTTCTTC. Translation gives CASSLGLAGGREQFF.

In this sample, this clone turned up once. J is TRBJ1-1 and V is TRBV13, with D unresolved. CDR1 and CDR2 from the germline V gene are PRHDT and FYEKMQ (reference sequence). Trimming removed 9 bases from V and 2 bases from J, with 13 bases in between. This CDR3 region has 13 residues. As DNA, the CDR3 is TGTGCCAGTTTACAACACCCCAACACTGAAGCTTTCTTT. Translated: CASLQHPNTEAFF.

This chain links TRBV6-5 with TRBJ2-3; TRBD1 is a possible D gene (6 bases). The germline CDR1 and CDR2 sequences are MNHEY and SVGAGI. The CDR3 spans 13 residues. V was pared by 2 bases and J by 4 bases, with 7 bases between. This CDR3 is CASSYTGPDTQYF. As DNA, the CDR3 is TGTGCCAGCAGTTACACAGGGCCAGATACGCAGTATTTT.

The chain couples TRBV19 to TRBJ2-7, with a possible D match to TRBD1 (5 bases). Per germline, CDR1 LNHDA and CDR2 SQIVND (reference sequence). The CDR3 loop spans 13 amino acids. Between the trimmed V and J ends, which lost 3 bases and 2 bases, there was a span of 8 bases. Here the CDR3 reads CASSISRAYEQYF. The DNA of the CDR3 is TGTGCCAGTAGTATCTCCAGGGCCTACGAGCAGTACTTC.

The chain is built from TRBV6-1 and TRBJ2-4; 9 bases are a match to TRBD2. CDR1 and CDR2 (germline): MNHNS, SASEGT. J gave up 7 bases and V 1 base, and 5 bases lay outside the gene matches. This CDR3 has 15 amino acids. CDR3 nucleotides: TGTGCCAGCAGTGAAGTGGCTAGCGGGGTGAACATTCAGTACTTC. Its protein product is CASSEVASGVNIQYF.

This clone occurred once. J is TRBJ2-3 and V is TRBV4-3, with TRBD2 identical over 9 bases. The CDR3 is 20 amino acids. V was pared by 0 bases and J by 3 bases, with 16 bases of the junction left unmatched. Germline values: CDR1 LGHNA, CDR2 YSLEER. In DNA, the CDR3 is TGCGCCAGCAGCCAAGAGTTGGGGCGGGGGGGTTTCATCGGGACAGATACGCAGTATTTT. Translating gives CASSQELGRGGFIGTDTQYF.

CDR3 sequence reads: CASSLNWPGQETQYF. DNA for the CDR3: TGTGCCAGCAGTTTAAATTGGCCAGGGCAAGAGACCCAGTACTTC. The chain employs TRBV27 and TRBJ2-5, with a tentative D call TRBD1 (5 bases). The CDR3 runs 15 residues. Looked up from germline, CDR1 is MNHEY and CDR2 is SMNVEV (reference sequence). V lost 2 bases and J 2 bases, leaving 12 bases between the germline ends.

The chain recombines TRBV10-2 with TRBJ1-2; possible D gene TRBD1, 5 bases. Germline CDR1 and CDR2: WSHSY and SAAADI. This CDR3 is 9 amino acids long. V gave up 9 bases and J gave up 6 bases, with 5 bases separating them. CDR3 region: CARTDGYTF. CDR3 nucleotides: TGCGCCAGGACAGATGGCTACACCTTC.

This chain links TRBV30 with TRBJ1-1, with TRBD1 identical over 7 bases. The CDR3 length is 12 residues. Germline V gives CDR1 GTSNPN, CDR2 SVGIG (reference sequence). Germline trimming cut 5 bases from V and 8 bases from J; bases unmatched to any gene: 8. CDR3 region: CAWGGTDREAFF. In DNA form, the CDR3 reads TGTGCCTGGGGGGGCACGGACAGGGAAGCTTTCTTT. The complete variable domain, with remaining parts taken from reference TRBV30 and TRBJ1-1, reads SQTIHQWPATLVQPVGSPLSLECTVEGTSNPNLYWYRQAAGRGLQLLFYSVGIGQISSEVPQNLSASRPQDRQFILSSKKLLLSDSGFYLCAWGGTDREAFFGQGTRLTVV.

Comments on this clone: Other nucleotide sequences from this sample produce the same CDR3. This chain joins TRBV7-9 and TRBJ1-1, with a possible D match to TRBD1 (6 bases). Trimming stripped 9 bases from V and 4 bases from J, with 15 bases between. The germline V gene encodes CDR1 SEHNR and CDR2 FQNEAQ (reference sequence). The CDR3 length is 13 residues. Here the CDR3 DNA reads TGTGCCAGTTTGGTGTGGACAGTCACTGAAGCTTTCTTT. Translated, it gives CASLVWTVTEAFF.